The rows below give T cell receptor beta chains drawn from one sample of a study of cytotoxic CD8 clonotypes in ibrutinib-treated CLL. The protocol was immunoSEQ multiplex PCR, while the TCRdb copy is restricted to in-frame clones and leaves out a portion. The sample shows 57,000 or so clones, roughly 50% of them seen only once. This specimen consisted of PBMCs, obtained at disease progression, from a patient treated with ibrutinib. The receptors shown here come from a human donor with chronic lymphocytic leukemia. Both conserved end residues are part of each CDR3. A D gene is named only where the DNA matches it firmly. Only part of the rows carry a size: once, few, many, or a class if the clone is expanded.

DNA: TGTGCTAGCAGCCAGGGACTAGATGCGCTTACAGAGACCCAGTACTTC; CDR3: CASSQGLDALTETQYF; J: TRBJ2-5; D: TRBD2; size: few; V: TRBV7-7
DNA: TGTGCCAGCAGTTACTTTGGACGGCTTAATGAAAAACTGTTTTTT; CDR3: CASSYFGRLNEKLFF; J: TRBJ1-4; D: .; size: .; V: TRBV6-5
DNA: TGCGCCAGCAGCCAAGATTCCGCAGGGGCCACTGAAGCTTTCTTT; CDR3: CASSQDSAGATEAFF; J: TRBJ1-1; D: .; size: .; V: TRBV4-3
DNA: TGCGCCAGCAGCCAGGAAAACACAGATACGCAGTATTTT; CDR3: CASSQENTDTQYF; J: TRBJ2-3; D: .; size: .; V: TRBV4-3
DNA: TGTGCCAGCAGTTCCTACAATCAGCCCCAGCATTTT; CDR3: CASSSYNQPQHF; J: TRBJ1-5; D: .; size: few; V: TRBV27
DNA: TGTGCCAGTAGCGTGCGGGCAGGGATTATAGGATCACCCCTCCACTTT; CDR3: CASSVRAGIIGSPLHF; J: TRBJ1-6; D: .; size: many; V: TRBV19
DNA: TGTGCCAGCAGCTTGGGTTTCGGGTACCAAGAGACCCAGTACTTC; CDR3: CASSLGFGYQETQYF; J: TRBJ2-5; D: .; size: .; V: TRBV5-6
DNA: TGTGCCAGCAGCCCCTCTGCAAGGGGGGTTGCTAACTATGGCTACACCTTC; CDR3: CASSPSARGVANYGYTF; J: TRBJ1-2; D: .; size: .; V: TRBV5-4
DNA: TGTGCCAGCAGTTTATCCACGACTAGCTCCTACAATGAGCAGTTCTTC; CDR3: CASSLSTTSSYNEQFF; J: TRBJ2-1; D: .; size: .; V: TRBV28
DNA: TGTGCCAGCAGCCCAAGTAAGGGGGAGGCTTTCTTT; CDR3: CASSPSKGEAFF; J: TRBJ1-1; D: .; size: .; V: TRBV7-8
DNA: TGTGCCAGCGTACCGGGGGCTAACTATGGCTACACCTTC; CDR3: CASVPGANYGYTF; J: TRBJ1-2; D: .; size: once; V: TRBV7-6
DNA: TGTGCCAGTATCCTGTCAGGAGGGAGTATCTTCTCTGGAAACACCATATATTTT; CDR3: CASILSGGSIFSGNTIYF; J: TRBJ1-3; D: .; size: few; V: TRBV19
DNA: TGTGCCAGCAGCCAACCCACGAACACCGGGGAGCTGTTTTTT; CDR3: CASSQPTNTGELFF; J: TRBJ2-2; D: .; size: .; V: TRBV14
DNA: TGTGCCATCAGTGAGCCGAGGAGGGGCCACTATGGCTACACCTTC; CDR3: CAISEPRRGHYGYTF; J: TRBJ1-2; D: .; size: .; V: TRBV10-3
DNA: TGTGCCTGGAGTGTGCGAGATCAGCCCCAGCATTTT; CDR3: CAWSVRDQPQHF; J: TRBJ1-5; D: .; size: .; V: TRBV30
DNA: TGCGCCAGCAGCTTGTTATCTCGGGGGTCCACTGAAGCTTTCTTT; CDR3: CASSLLSRGSTEAFF; J: TRBJ1-1; D: .; size: .; V: TRBV5-1
DNA: TGTGCCTGGACTAAATCCGGGGCCTACGAGCAGTACTTC; CDR3: CAWTKSGAYEQYF; J: TRBJ2-7; D: .; size: .; V: TRBV30
DNA: TGTGCCAGCAGTTCACAGACCTCAACTAATGAAAAACTGTTTTTT; CDR3: CASSSQTSTNEKLFF; J: TRBJ1-4; D: .; size: .; V: TRBV27
DNA: TGCAGCGTGGGGGCCCTAGCGGGAGACACAGATACGCAGTATTTT; CDR3: CSVGALAGDTDTQYF; J: TRBJ2-3; D: TRBD2; size: .; V: TRBV29-1
DNA: TGTGCCAGCAGTTTAGCGGGGTCTGGGGCCAACGTCCTGACTTTC; CDR3: CASSLAGSGANVLTF; J: TRBJ2-6; D: .; size: .; V: TRBV28
DNA: TGCGCCAGCAGCTTGGCCCCCCGCACCGGGGAGCTGTTTTTT; CDR3: CASSLAPRTGELFF; J: TRBJ2-2; D: .; size: .; V: TRBV5-1
DNA: TGTGCCAGCTCACCACAGGCCACTGAAGCTTTCTTT; CDR3: CASSPQATEAFF; J: TRBJ1-1; D: .; size: few; V: TRBV18
DNA: TGTGCCAGCAGACGCGGAGCTCGCAATGAGCAGTTCTTC; CDR3: CASRRGARNEQFF; J: TRBJ2-1; D: .; size: few; V: TRBV6-5
DNA: TGTGCCAGCAGTGAAGAGGCAGGGCCAAGGGAGACCCAGTACTTC; CDR3: CASSEEAGPRETQYF; J: TRBJ2-5; D: .; size: .; V: TRBV25-1
DNA: TGTGCCTGGAGTGGAGGACAGGGCTTCCACGAGCAGTACTTC; CDR3: CAWSGGQGFHEQYF; J: TRBJ2-7; D: TRBD1; size: few; V: TRBV30
DNA: TGTGCCACCAGCAGCCGGGCAGGGAATTCACCCCTCCACTTT; CDR3: CATSSRAGNSPLHF; J: TRBJ1-6; D: .; size: .; V: TRBV15
DNA: TGTGCCAGCAGCGTAGGACAGGGCCCCAATTCACCCCTCCACTTT; CDR3: CASSVGQGPNSPLHF; J: TRBJ1-6; D: TRBD1; size: once; V: TRBV9
DNA: TGTGCCAGCAGCAAAGGGACAGGGAAGGGAAATCAGCCCCAGCATTTT; CDR3: CASSKGTGKGNQPQHF; J: TRBJ1-5; D: .; size: .; V: TRBV21-1
DNA: TGTGCCAGATACGGGGGATGGAATTCACCCCTCCACTTT; CDR3: CARYGGWNSPLHF; J: TRBJ1-6; D: .; size: .; V: TRBV2
DNA: TGCAGCGTTGTTTCCGGGAACCAAGAGACCCAGTACTTC; CDR3: CSVVSGNQETQYF; J: TRBJ2-5; D: .; size: few; V: TRBV29-1
DNA: TGTGCCAGCAGTTCACGCGAGACCCAGTACTTC; CDR3: CASSSRETQYF; J: TRBJ2-5; D: .; size: few; V: TRBV27
DNA: TGTGCCAGTAGTCGCTTACTCTACAATGAGCAGTTCTTC; CDR3: CASSRLLYNEQFF; J: TRBJ2-1; D: .; size: .; V: TRBV19
DNA: TGTGCCAGCAGTGAATATCAGGAGCGGGGCTACGAGCAGTACTTC; CDR3: CASSEYQERGYEQYF; J: TRBJ2-7; D: TRBD2; size: few; V: TRBV25-1
DNA: TGCGCCAGCAGCTTGGCCGGCGGGGGCGGGGACATTCAGTACTTC; CDR3: CASSLAGGGGDIQYF; J: TRBJ2-4; D: .; size: .; V: TRBV5-1
DNA: TGTGCCTGGAGCGGGTCCGGCAACACCATATATTTT; CDR3: CAWSGSGNTIYF; J: TRBJ1-3; D: .; size: .; V: TRBV30
DNA: TGTGCCAGCAGTTACACAGCCGGACATCAGCCCCAGCATTTT; CDR3: CASSYTAGHQPQHF; J: TRBJ1-5; D: .; size: .; V: TRBV6-5
DNA: TGTGCCAGCAGTTTATACAGCTTGAACACTGAAGCTTTCTTT; CDR3: CASSLYSLNTEAFF; J: TRBJ1-1; D: .; size: .; V: TRBV27
DNA: TGTGCCAGCAGCTTTCTCGGGACTTGGGATACGCAGTATTTT; CDR3: CASSFLGTWDTQYF; J: TRBJ2-3; D: .; size: .; V: TRBV7-2
DNA: TGTGCCAGCAGCGGACCGACATTGACGTACAATGAGCAGTTCTTC; CDR3: CASSGPTLTYNEQFF; J: TRBJ2-1; D: .; size: .; V: TRBV9
DNA: TGTGCCAGCTCAGGGTACAGCTCCTACGAGCAGTACTTC; CDR3: CASSGYSSYEQYF; J: TRBJ2-7; D: .; size: .; V: TRBV18
DNA: TGTGCCAGCAGTTTATTCATAGGAGGGGGGAACACTGAAGCTTTCTTT; CDR3: CASSLFIGGGNTEAFF; J: TRBJ1-1; D: .; size: .; V: TRBV28
DNA: TGTGCTAGTGGTCTCGGCCCCTACGAGCAGTACTTC; CDR3: CASGLGPYEQYF; J: TRBJ2-7; D: .; size: .; V: TRBV12-5
DNA: TGTGCCAGCAGTTTGATAGGGGGCGGGTTAGGCACTGAAGCTTTCTTT; CDR3: CASSLIGGGLGTEAFF; J: TRBJ1-1; D: TRBD1; size: .; V: TRBV28
DNA: TGTGCCAGCAGTTACAGTGAAAACCAAGAGACCCAGTACTTC; CDR3: CASSYSENQETQYF; J: TRBJ2-5; D: .; size: .; V: TRBV6-5
DNA: TGCGCCAGCAGCCAGGCCGGGACTAGCCGTTACAATGAGCAGTTCTTC; CDR3: CASSQAGTSRYNEQFF; J: TRBJ2-1; D: TRBD2; size: .; V: TRBV4-1
DNA: TGTGCCAGCAGTCCCTTAGCGGGGGGCACGGAGACCCAGTACTTC; CDR3: CASSPLAGGTETQYF; J: TRBJ2-5; D: TRBD2; size: .; V: TRBV27
DNA: TGCGCCAGCAGCTTGGCACCGAGGGACGGGATTTCTGGAAACACCATATATTTT; CDR3: CASSLAPRDGISGNTIYF; J: TRBJ1-3; D: .; size: once; V: TRBV5-1
DNA: TGCGCCAGCAGCTTCCGGCGGGGGTGGAACAATGAGCAGTTCTTC; CDR3: CASSFRRGWNNEQFF; J: TRBJ2-1; D: TRBD2; size: .; V: TRBV5-1
DNA: TGTGCCAGCAGCCCAACGGGACAGGTTGTGGGGCCCCAGCATTTT; CDR3: CASSPTGQVVGPQHF; J: TRBJ1-5; D: TRBD1; size: .; V: TRBV7-9
DNA: TGTGCCAGCAGCTGGGACAGGACCAACGAGCAGTACTTC; CDR3: CASSWDRTNEQYF; J: TRBJ2-7; D: TRBD1; size: .; V: TRBV9